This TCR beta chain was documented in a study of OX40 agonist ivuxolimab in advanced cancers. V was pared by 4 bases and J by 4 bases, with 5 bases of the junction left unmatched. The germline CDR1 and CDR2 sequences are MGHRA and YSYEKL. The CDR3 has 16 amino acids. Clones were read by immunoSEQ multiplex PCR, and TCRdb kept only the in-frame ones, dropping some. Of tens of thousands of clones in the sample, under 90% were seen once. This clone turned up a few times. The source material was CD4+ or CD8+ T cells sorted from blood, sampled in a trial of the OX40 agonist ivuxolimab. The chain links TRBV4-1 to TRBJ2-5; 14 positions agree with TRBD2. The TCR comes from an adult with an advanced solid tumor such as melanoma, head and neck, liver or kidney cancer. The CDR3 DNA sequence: TGCGCCAGCAGCCCCGGGACTAGCGGGAGAGGAGAGACCCAGTACTTC. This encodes CASSPGTSGRGETQYF.